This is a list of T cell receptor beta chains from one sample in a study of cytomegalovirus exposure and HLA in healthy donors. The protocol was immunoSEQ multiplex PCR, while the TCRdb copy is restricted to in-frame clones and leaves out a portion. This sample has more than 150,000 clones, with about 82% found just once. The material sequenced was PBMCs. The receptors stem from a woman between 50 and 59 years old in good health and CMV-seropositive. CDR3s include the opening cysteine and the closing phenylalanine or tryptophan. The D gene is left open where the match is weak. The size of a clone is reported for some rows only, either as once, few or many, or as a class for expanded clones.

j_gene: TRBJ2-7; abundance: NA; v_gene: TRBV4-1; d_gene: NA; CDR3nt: TGCGCCAGCAGCCAAGACCAGGGCTACGAGCAGTACTTC; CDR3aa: CASSQDQGYEQYF
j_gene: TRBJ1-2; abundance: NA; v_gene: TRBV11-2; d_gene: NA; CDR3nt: TGTGCCAGCAGCTTAGAATCAGGGGCTTACTATGGCTACACCTTC; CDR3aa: CASSLESGAYYGYTF
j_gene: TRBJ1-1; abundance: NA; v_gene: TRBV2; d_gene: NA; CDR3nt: TGTGCCAGCAGTGAAGAACTTATAGCTGAAGCTTTCTTT; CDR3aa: CASSEELIAEAFF
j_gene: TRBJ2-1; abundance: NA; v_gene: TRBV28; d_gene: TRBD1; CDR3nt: TGTGCCAGCAGTTTACACGGGACAGGGTTCCGTGCGGAGCAGTTCTTC; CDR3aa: CASSLHGTGFRAEQFF
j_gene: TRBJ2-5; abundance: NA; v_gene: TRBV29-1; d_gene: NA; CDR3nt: TGCAGCGTTGGAGCTCAAGAGACCCAGTACTTC; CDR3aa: CSVGAQETQYF
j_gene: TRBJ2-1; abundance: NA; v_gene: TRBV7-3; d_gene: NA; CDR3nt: TGTGCCAGCAGCTTGCATAGCTCCTACAATGAGCAGTTCTTC; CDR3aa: CASSLHSSYNEQFF
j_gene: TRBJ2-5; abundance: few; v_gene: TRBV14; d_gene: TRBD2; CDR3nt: TGTGCCAGCAGCCACTGGACTAGCGGAAAAAAGGAGACCCAGTACTTC; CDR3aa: CASSHWTSGKKETQYF
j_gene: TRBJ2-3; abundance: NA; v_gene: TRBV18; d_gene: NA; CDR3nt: TGTGCCAGCTCAGGTCAAGCGGTTACCACAGATACGCAGTATTTT; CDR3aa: CASSGQAVTTDTQYF
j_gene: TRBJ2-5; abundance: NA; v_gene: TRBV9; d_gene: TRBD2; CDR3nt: TGTGCCAGCAGCGTACGGGACGTTGGTAGCGGGGTACAAGAGACCCAGTACTTC; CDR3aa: CASSVRDVGSGVQETQYF
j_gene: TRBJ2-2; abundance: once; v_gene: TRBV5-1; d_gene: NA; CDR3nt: TGCGCCAGCAGCTTGAACAGTCCAGACACCGGGGAGCTGTTTTTT; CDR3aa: CASSLNSPDTGELFF
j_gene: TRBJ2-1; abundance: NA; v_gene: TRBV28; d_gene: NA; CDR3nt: TGTGCCAGCGGGGCTCTAGGTAGCAATGAGCAGTTCTTC; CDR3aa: CASGALGSNEQFF
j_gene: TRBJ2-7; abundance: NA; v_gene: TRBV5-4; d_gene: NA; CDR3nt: TGTGCCAGCAGCCAAGGACAGTCATCCGAGCAGTACTTC; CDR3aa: CASSQGQSSEQYF
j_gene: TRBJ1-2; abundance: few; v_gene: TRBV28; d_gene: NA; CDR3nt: TGTGCCAGCAGCCTGGGGGGAGCTAACTATGGCTACACCTTC; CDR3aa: CASSLGGANYGYTF
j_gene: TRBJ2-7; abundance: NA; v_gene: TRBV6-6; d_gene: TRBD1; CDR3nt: TGTGCCAGCAGTTACCAGACAGGGGGCGAGCAGTACTTC; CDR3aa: CASSYQTGGEQYF
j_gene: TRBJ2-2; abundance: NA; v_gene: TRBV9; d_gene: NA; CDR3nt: TGTGCCAGCAAAGCGGACGCGAACACCGGGGAGCTGTTTTTT; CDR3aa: CASKADANTGELFF
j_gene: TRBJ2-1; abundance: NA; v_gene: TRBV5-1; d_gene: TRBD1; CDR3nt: TGCGCCAGCAGCTTGAGAATTGCCGGGACAGACCTAAACAATGAGCAGTTCTTC; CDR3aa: CASSLRIAGTDLNNEQFF
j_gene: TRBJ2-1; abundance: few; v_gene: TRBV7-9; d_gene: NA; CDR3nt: TGTTCCAGCAGCTTAGGAAGCGTGGGAGTAGGCAATGAGCAGTTCTTC; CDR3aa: CSSSLGSVGVGNEQFF
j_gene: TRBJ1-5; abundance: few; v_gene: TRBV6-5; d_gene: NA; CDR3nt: TGTGCCAGCAGTTACGGCAGGAAGAATCAGCCCCAGCATTTT; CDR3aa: CASSYGRKNQPQHF
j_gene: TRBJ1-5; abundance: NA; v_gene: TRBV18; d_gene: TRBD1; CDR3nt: TGTGCCAGCTCACAATATACAGGGGGCGGGTTTAGCAATCAGCCCCAGCATTTT; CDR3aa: CASSQYTGGGFSNQPQHF
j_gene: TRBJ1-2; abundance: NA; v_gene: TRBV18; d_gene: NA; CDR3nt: TGTGCCAGCTCACCACCCGGGCAGGGCCCCTCCTATGGCTACACCTTC; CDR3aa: CASSPPGQGPSYGYTF
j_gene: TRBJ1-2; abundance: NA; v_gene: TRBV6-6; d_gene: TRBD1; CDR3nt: TGTGCCAGCATTGCTATCGGGACAGGGGGCGTAGGGGGCTACACCTTC; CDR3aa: CASIAIGTGGVGGYTF
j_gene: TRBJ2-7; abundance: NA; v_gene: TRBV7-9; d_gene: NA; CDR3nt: TGTTCCAGCAGCTTCCTAGGGGTCCTAGGGCTCGAGCAGTACTTC; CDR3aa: CSSSFLGVLGLEQYF
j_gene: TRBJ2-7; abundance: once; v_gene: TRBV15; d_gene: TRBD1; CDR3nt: TGTGCCACCAGCAGTAACAGGGGGCGCACCTACGAGCAGTACTTC; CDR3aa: CATSSNRGRTYEQYF
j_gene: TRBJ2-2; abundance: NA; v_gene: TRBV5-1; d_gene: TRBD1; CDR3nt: TGCGCCAGCAGTCCCGGGACAGGGACCGGGGAGCTGTTTTTT; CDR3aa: CASSPGTGTGELFF
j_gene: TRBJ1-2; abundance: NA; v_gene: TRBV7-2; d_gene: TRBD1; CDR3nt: TGTGCCAGCAGCTTAGACAGGGGCTATGGCTACACCTTC; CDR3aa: CASSLDRGYGYTF
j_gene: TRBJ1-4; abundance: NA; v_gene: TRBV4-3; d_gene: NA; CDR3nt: TGCGCCAGCAGCCTGACCGGGACCCCGGAGGGTGAAAAACTGTTTTTT; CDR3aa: CASSLTGTPEGEKLFF
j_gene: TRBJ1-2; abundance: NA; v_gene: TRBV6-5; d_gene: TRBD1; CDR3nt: TGTGCCAGCTCAATCGCCGGGACAGCTAACTATGGCTACACCTTC; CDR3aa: CASSIAGTANYGYTF
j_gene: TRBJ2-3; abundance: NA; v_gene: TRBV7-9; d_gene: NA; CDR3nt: TGTTCCAGCAGCTTTACAGGGAGTACAGATACGCAGTATTTT; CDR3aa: CSSSFTGSTDTQYF
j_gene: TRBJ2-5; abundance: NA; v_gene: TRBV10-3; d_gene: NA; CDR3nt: TGTGCCACCGGTCTAGAGGAGCAAGAGACCCAGTACTTC; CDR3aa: CATGLEEQETQYF
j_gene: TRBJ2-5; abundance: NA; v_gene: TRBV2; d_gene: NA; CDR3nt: TGTGCCAGAGCCGAGCTACCACAAGAGACCCAGTACTTC; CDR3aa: CARAELPQETQYF
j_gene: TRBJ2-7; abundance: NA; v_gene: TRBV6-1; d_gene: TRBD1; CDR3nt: TGTGCCGCCACGGGACAGGCCTGGGGCGAGCAGTACTTC; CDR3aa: CAATGQAWGEQYF
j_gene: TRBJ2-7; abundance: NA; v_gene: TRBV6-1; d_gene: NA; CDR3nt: TGTGGAACGGTAGGGACACCATCTTACGAGCAGTACTTC; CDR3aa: CGTVGTPSYEQYF
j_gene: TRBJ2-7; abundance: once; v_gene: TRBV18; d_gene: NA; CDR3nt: TGTGCCAGCTCACGACGGGACATAGGAGCGTACGAGCAGTACTTC; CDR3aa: CASSRRDIGAYEQYF
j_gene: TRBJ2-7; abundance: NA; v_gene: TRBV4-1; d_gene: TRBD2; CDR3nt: TGCGCCAGCAGCCAAGATACTAGCGGGGGCCTACTGGGGCAGTACTTC; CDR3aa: CASSQDTSGGLLGQYF
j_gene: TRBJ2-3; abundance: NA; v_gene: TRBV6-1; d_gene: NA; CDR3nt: TGTGCCAGCCTCCTCCGAGCGGCTACAGATACGCAGTATTTT; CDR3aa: CASLLRAATDTQYF
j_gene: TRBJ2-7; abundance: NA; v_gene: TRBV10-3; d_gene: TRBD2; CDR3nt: TGTGCCATCAGTGCGGGGACTAGCGAACCCTACGAGCAGTACTTC; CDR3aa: CAISAGTSEPYEQYF
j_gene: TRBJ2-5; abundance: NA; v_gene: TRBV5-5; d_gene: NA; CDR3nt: TGTGCCAGCAGCTTGGCCAGCCAAGAGACCCAGTACTTC; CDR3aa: CASSLASQETQYF
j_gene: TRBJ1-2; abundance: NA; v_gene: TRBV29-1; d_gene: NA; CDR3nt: TGCAGCGTTGAAGATCATGAGAGGGCAAGCTATGGCTACACCTTC; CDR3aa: CSVEDHERASYGYTF
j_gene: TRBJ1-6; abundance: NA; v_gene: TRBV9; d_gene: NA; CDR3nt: TGTGCCAGCAGCGTATACGGGGGTGGCTCACCCCTCCACTTT; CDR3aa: CASSVYGGGSPLHF
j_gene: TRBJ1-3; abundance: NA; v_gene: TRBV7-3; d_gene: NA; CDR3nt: TGTGCCAGCAGCTCAGACAGTGGAAACACCATATATTTT; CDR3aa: CASSSDSGNTIYF
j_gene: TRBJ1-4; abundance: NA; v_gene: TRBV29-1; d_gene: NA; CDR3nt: TGCAGCGCCGCCCGGACAGAGGCAAATGAAAAACTGTTTTTT; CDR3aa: CSAARTEANEKLFF
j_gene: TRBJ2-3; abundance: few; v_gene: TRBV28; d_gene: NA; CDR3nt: TGTGCCAGCAGTCTGACGACTATTCGACTGTATTTT; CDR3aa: CASSLTTIRLYF